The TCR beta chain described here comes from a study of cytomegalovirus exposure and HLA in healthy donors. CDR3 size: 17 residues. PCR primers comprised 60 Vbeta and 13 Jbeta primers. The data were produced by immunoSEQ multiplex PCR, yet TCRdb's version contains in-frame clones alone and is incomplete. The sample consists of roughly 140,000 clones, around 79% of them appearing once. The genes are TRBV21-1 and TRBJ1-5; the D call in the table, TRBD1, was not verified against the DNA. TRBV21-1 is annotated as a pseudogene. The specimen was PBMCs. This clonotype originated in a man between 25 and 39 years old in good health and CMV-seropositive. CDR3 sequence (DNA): TGTGCCAGCAGCCCCTGGGACAGCGAAAATAGCAATCAGCCCCAGCATTTT. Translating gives CASSPWDSENSNQPQHF.